These 29 T cell receptor beta chains came from one sample sequenced in a study of T cell clonotyping in hematopoietic cell transplantation. The data were produced by immunoSEQ multiplex PCR, yet TCRdb's version contains in-frame clones alone and is incomplete. The profile shows 15,000 to 20,000 clones, roughly 77% of them singletons. Time point reported: recipient sample about 28 days before transplant, after cytoreduction. The sample here was peripheral blood mononuclear cells, taken before stem cell transplant. All receptors derive from a man aged 55 to 70 with acute myeloid leukemia. Some clones in this sample may be carry-over from other donors' samples.

V gene TRBV20-1 combines with J gene TRBJ2-4; maybe TRBD1 (5 bases). The CDR3 covers 11 residues. Germline assignment: CDR1 DFQATT and CDR2 SNEGSKA (reference sequence). The ends were cut back, 3 bases at V and 5 bases at J, with 5 bases in the middle. The DNA of the CDR3 is TGCAGTGCTAGCAGGGAAAACATTCAGTACTTC. Residues: CSASRENIQYF.

The chain couples TRBV7-7 to TRBJ2-5; TRBD2 might be the D (5 bases). V was clipped by 5 bases and J by 2 bases, with 18 bases between them. Germline CDR1 is SSHAT and CDR2 is FNYEAQ (reference sequence). The CDR3 is made up of 16 amino acids. The CDR3 loop reads CASSRTGYGDQETQYF. The DNA of the CDR3 is TGTGCCAGCAGCCGCACGGGATATGGTGATCAAGAGACCCAGTACTTC.

The chain links TRBV29-1 to TRBJ1-2; D gene unclear. Germline V gene sequence: CDR1 SQVTM, CDR2 ANQGSEA. CDR3 length: 13 amino acids. V shed 6 bases and J shed 1 base, with 12 bases lying between them. CDR3 nucleotide sequence: TGCAGCGTCTTGATAGGTCGTAACTATGGCTACACCTTC. It is translated as CSVLIGRNYGYTF.

V gene TRBV4-2 combines with J gene TRBJ1-1, with D possibly matching TRBD1 (5 bases). The V and J ends lost 4 bases and 0 bases respectively, with 15 bases between them. Looked up from germline, CDR1 is LGHNA and CDR2 is YNFKEQ. The CDR3 is made up of 16 amino acids. CDR3: CASSRLEGPLNTEAFF. Written as DNA, the CDR3 is TGTGCCAGCAGCCGCCTTGAGGGGCCATTGAACACTGAAGCTTTCTTT.

This chain connects TRBV9 to TRBJ2-7; tentatively, D is TRBD1 (5 bases). The germline V gene has CDR1 SGDLS and CDR2 YYNGEE. The CDR3 totals 12 residues. The V end lost 3 bases, the J end lost 6 bases, and 10 bases lay between the germline ends. The CDR3 nucleotides read TGTGCCAGCAGCGCCGAAGGGGTCGAGCAGTACTTC. Its protein is CASSAEGVEQYF. The full variable domain, its missing parts supplied by reference TRBV9 and TRBJ2-7, is DSGVTQTPKHLITATGQRVTLRCSPRSGDLSVYWYQQSLDQGLQFLIQYYNGEERAKGNILERFSAQQFPDLHSELNLSSLELGDSALYFCASSAEGVEQYFGPGTRLTVT.

The chain joins TRBV15 to TRBJ2-7, with 7 bases that match TRBD1. Germline V CDR1 and CDR2: LNHNV, YYDKDF (reference sequence). This CDR3 comprises 14 residues. V lost 4 bases and J lost 2; bases outside the gene matches: 5. CDR3 nucleotide sequence: TGTGCCACCAGCACGAGACAGGGCACCTACGAGCAGTACTTC. Translating it yields CATSTRQGTYEQYF.

V and J are TRBV5-1 and TRBJ2-6; no definite D call. The CDR3 has 15 residues. Per germline, CDR1 SGHRS and CDR2 YFSETQ. V was cut by 0 bases and J by 0 bases, with 4 bases left in between. The CDR3 nucleotides are TGCGCCAGCAGCTTGGCTAACTCTGGGGCCAACGTCCTGACTTTC. Translation: CASSLANSGANVLTF.

The V gene is TRBV6-6, the J gene TRBJ2-7; D possibly corresponds to TRBD1 (6 bases). V lost 4 bases, J lost 6 bases, and 13 bases lay in between. Per germline, CDR1 MNHNY and CDR2 SVGAGI (reference sequence). This CDR3 has 13 residues. The CDR3 protein is CASSSSGEFEQYF. CDR3 coding DNA: TGTGCCAGCAGTTCGTCAGGGGAGTTCGAGCAGTACTTC.

This clone was seen once. The chain is built from TRBV14 and TRBJ2-7; D gene ambiguous. Trimming pared 4 bases from V and 1 base from J, leaving 11 bases between. Germline lookup yields CDR1 SGHDN and CDR2 FVKESK. This CDR3 is built from 14 residues. The CDR3 region is CASSPLMSSYEQYF. The CDR3 DNA reads TGTGCCAGCAGCCCGCTGATGTCTTCCTACGAGCAGTACTTC.

In its sample, this clone was seen once. The V gene is TRBV4-2, the J gene TRBJ1-3; 7 bases agree with TRBD1. The CDR3 sequence is 16 residues long. Germline CDR1 and CDR2: LGHNA and YNFKEQ. J was trimmed by 4 bases and V by 0 bases; bases with no gene match: 6. In DNA form, the CDR3 reads TGTGCCAGCAGCCAAGAGGAGGACAGGCTGGGAAACACCATATATTTT. Amino acid sequence: CASSQEEDRLGNTIYF.

The chain employs TRBV11-1 and TRBJ1-4, with 10 bases fitting TRBD1. The V segment lost 4 bases and the J segment 5 bases; nucleotides outside the gene matches: 4. The CDR3 loop spans 15 amino acids. Per germline, CDR1 SGHAT and CDR2 FQDESV (reference sequence). The CDR3 is CASSSGTGVNEKLFF. The CDR3 nucleotides are TGTGCCAGCAGCTCCGGGACAGGGGTGAATGAAAAACTGTTTTTT.

The chain links TRBV30 to TRBJ2-5, with TRBD1 matching 7 bases. Germline V gene sequence: CDR1 GTSNPN, CDR2 SVGIG (reference sequence). After removal of 4 bases from V and 2 bases from J, the junction contained 7 bases not matched to a gene. The CDR3 spans 14 residues. The CDR3 DNA sequence: TGTGCCTGGAACAAAGACAGGGCGCAAGAGACCCAGTACTTC. The encoded protein is CAWNKDRAQETQYF.

The chain employs TRBV9 and TRBJ2-5; D possibly corresponds to TRBD2 (5 bases). Per germline, CDR1 SGDLS and CDR2 YYNGEE. This CDR3 is 13 amino acids long. V lost 5 bases to trimming and J lost 3 bases, with 11 bases between them. CDR3 DNA sequence: TGTGCCAGCAGTAACCTAGCTGAAGAGACCCAGTACTTC. Protein sequence: CASSNLAEETQYF.

The chain is built from TRBV2 and TRBJ2-5; perhaps TRBD2 as D (5 bases). The CDR3 has 11 residues. V lost 8 bases, J lost 5 bases, and 9 bases lay in between. The germline gives CDR1 SNHLY, CDR2 FYNNEI. The CDR3 DNA reads TGTGCCAGCGTCGGGGAGGAGACCCAGTACTTC. This gives the protein CASVGEETQYF. Variable domain in full (rest from reference TRBV2 and TRBJ2-5): EPEVTQTPSHQVTQMGQEVILRCVPISNHLYFYWYRQILGQKVEFLVSFYNNEISEKSEIFDDQFSVERPDGSNFTLKIRSTKLEDSAMYFCASVGEETQYFGPGTRLLVL.

This chain joins TRBV5-4 and TRBJ1-2; 11 bases match TRBD1. Losses at the gene ends were 4 bases for V and 8 bases for J; bases not matched to a gene: 7. From germline, CDR1 is SGHNT and CDR2 YYREEE (reference sequence). This CDR3 has 14 amino acids. The CDR3 DNA reads TGTGCCAGCAGCCCCGGACAGGGGGCGCGGGGCTACACCTTC. Amino acid sequence: CASSPGQGARGYTF. Full variable domain (outside the CDR3, taken from reference TRBV5-4 and TRBJ1-2): ETGVTQSPTHLIKTRGQQVTLRCSSQSGHNTVSWYQQALGQGPQFIFQYYREEENGRGNFPPRFSGLQFPNYSSELNVNALELDDSALYLCASSPGQGARGYTFGSGTRLTVV.

The chain employs TRBV9 and TRBJ1-1; D not resolved. The CDR3 is 13 residues long. Looked up from germline, CDR1 is SGDLS and CDR2 is YYNGEE. With 0 bases removed from V and 3 bases from J, the gap between germline ends came to 6 bases. This chain's CDR3 is CASSVAGDTEAFF. The CDR3 bases are TGTGCCAGCAGCGTAGCTGGGGACACTGAAGCTTTCTTT.

The J gene is TRBJ1-6, the V gene TRBV27, with a tentative D call TRBD1 (6 bases). V lost 9 bases and J 6 bases, leaving 12 bases between the germline ends. This CDR3 region has 13 residues. Germline CDR1 MNHEY, CDR2 SMNVEV (reference sequence). DNA for the CDR3: TGTGCCAGAAGGACAGCAGCTAATTCACCCCTCCACTTT. Its protein is CARRTAANSPLHF.

The chain couples TRBV6-1 to TRBJ2-3; D gene uncertain. The germline gives CDR1 MNHNS, CDR2 SASEGT. The CDR3 loop spans 14 amino acids. V was pared by 1 base and J by 7 bases, with 12 bases between. The CDR3 protein is CASSEGPHMNTQYF. CDR3 DNA sequence: TGTGCCAGCAGTGAAGGCCCCCATATGAATACGCAGTATTTT.

This chain joins TRBV4-1 and TRBJ1-5, with a weak D call TRBD1 (6 bases). Germline CDR1 reads MGHRA; CDR2 reads YSYEKL. Trimming left V 2 bases short and J 2 bases short, with 13 bases between. This CDR3 has 16 amino acids. CDR3 region: CASSQPPGARNQPQHF. The DNA for the CDR3 is TGCGCCAGCAGCCAACCGCCGGGGGCACGCAATCAGCCCCAGCATTTT.

The rearrangement links TRBV5-6 to TRBJ1-2; D unresolved. The CDR3 is made up of 15 amino acids. V was pared by 2 bases and J by 0 bases, with 11 bases between. In germline, CDR1 is SGHDT, CDR2 YYEEEE. Here the CDR3 DNA reads TGTGCCAGCAGCTTACTTGGCCAGACTAACTATGGCTACACCTTC. It is translated as CASSLLGQTNYGYTF.

The chain employs TRBV9 and TRBJ2-7; 9 positions agree with TRBD1. V dropped 3 bases and J dropped 2; count of bases not matched to a gene: 6. The germline gives CDR1 SGDLS, CDR2 YYNGEE. The CDR3 runs to 15 residues. This CDR3 is CASSEGTGLPYEQYF. Written as DNA, the CDR3 is TGTGCCAGCAGCGAGGGGACAGGGCTTCCCTACGAGCAGTACTTC. Filled out from reference TRBV9 and TRBJ2-7, the complete variable domain reads DSGVTQTPKHLITATGQRVTLRCSPRSGDLSVYWYQQSLDQGLQFLIQYYNGEERAKGNILERFSAQQFPDLHSELNLSSLELGDSALYFCASSEGTGLPYEQYFGPGTRLTVT.

V and J are TRBV7-2 and TRBJ2-7; 7 bases map to TRBD2. Germline CDR1 reads SGHTA; CDR2 reads FQGNSA. The CDR3 is made up of 13 amino acids. After removal of 6 bases from V and 3 bases from J, the junction contained 5 bases not matched to a gene. The CDR3 is CASRPTSNYEQYF. The CDR3 DNA reads TGTGCCAGCAGACCGACTAGCAACTACGAGCAGTACTTC.

This chain joins TRBV5-1 and TRBJ1-5; D remains unclear. Germline CDR1 SGHRS, CDR2 YFSETQ. The CDR3 sequence is 14 residues long. V lost 4 bases, J lost 3 bases, and 11 bases lay in between. CDR3 sequence (DNA): TGCGCCAGCAGCCCAGGTGGAGACAATCAGCCCCAGCATTTT. Its protein is CASSPGGDNQPQHF.

The chain joins TRBV25-1 to TRBJ2-3; D is possibly TRBD2 (6 bases). This CDR3 region has 15 residues. Looked up from germline, CDR1 is MGHDK and CDR2 is SYGVNS. The germline V and J ends were trimmed by 2 bases and 0 bases, with 9 bases remaining between them. The CDR3 DNA reads TGTGCCAGCAGTGAAACGGGGGATAGCACAGATACGCAGTATTTT. It translates to CASSETGDSTDTQYF.

The rearrangement uses TRBV6-6 and TRBJ2-3; D perhaps matches TRBD2 (6 bases). Germline values: CDR1 MNHNY, CDR2 SVGAGI (reference sequence). The CDR3 extends over 16 amino acids. V gave up 7 bases and J gave up 0 bases, with 17 bases separating them. CDR3 DNA: TGTGCCAGCACCAACCCTGCGGGGCTAAGCACAGATACGCAGTATTTT. Its protein product is CASTNPAGLSTDTQYF.

This clone has a single count. The chain uses TRBV11-3 and TRBJ2-1, with 7 positions matching TRBD2. Trimming removed 1 base from V and 8 bases from J; junction bases left unmatched: 11. The CDR3 contains 16 residues. Germline CDR1 is SGHNT and CDR2 is YENEEA. CDR3 region: CASSLGEVWGRDEQFF. DNA for the CDR3: TGTGCCAGCAGCTTAGGCGAGGTCTGGGGGAGGGATGAGCAGTTCTTC.

This clone has just a few counts. The chain couples TRBV6-5 to TRBJ1-1; TRBD1 might be the D (5 bases). The CDR3 sequence is 15 residues long. Germline lookup yields CDR1 MNHEY and CDR2 SVGAGI. V lost 0 bases, J lost 5 bases, and 13 bases lay in between. In DNA form, the CDR3 reads TGTGCCAGCAGTTACTCGAGTACAGGAAGGACTGAAGCTTTCTTT. This gives the protein CASSYSSTGRTEAFF.

The CDR3 nucleotides read TGCGCCAGCAGCCAAGCTTTGAGACAGGGTAATGAAAAACTGTTTTTT. As protein: CASSQALRQGNEKLFF. The chain couples TRBV4-3 to TRBJ1-4; 7 bases match TRBD1. V shed 1 base, J shed 4 bases, and the junction held 6 bases outside the gene matches. The CDR3 spans 16 residues. Germline V gene sequence: CDR1 LGHNA, CDR2 YSLEER.

This chain connects TRBV6-5 to TRBJ2-2; 8 bases match TRBD2. V lost 7 bases to trimming and J lost 7 bases; unmatched junction nucleotides: 11. CDR1 is MNHEY, CDR2 SVGAGI, per germline. The CDR3 runs to 15 residues. CDR3 region: CASIPYGREGGELFF. The CDR3 DNA reads as TGTGCCAGCATCCCCTACGGGAGGGAGGGCGGGGAGCTGTTTTTT.